These T cell receptor beta chains were read from a single sample in a study of T cell responses to AZD1222 COVID-19 vaccine. Profiled with immunoSEQ multiplex PCR; TCRdb holds only in-frame clones, not every one. The sample lists 130,000 or so clones, about 93% occurring once. The sequencing used peripheral blood, collected on day 0 of AZD1222 vaccination. The receptors come from an adult in good health. CDR3s include the opening cysteine and the closing phenylalanine or tryptophan. D genes are given only for firm matches. Part of the rows lack a size; the others show once, few, many or a class for expanded clones.

. . TRBJ1-2 TRBV28 13 CASIDGGVIGYTF TGTGCCAGCATCGATGGGGGGGTGATCGGCTACACCTTC
. . TRBJ2-3 TRBV28 12 CASDQGTDTQYF TGTGCCAGCGACCAGGGCACAGATACGCAGTATTTT
. . TRBJ2-5 TRBV24-1 14 CATSDFLGQETQYF TGTGCCACCAGTGATTTTTTGGGACAAGAGACCCAGTACTTC
. . TRBJ2-1 TRBV7-7 15 CASSPKRSGYNEQFF TGTGCTAGCAGCCCCAAGCGGTCAGGCTACAATGAGCAGTTCTTC
. TRBD2 TRBJ2-7 TRBV4-2 16 CASSQDGGLAAYEQYF TGTGCCAGCAGCCAAGATGGCGGACTAGCGGCCTACGAGCAGTACTTC
. . TRBJ1-2 TRBV20-1 11 CSAPTPELYTF TGCAGTGCCCCGACCCCTGAACTCTACACCTTC
. . TRBJ1-1 TRBV5-1 11 CASRESGEAFF TGCGCCAGCAGGGAAAGCGGTGAAGCTTTCTTT
. . TRBJ1-5 TRBV6-5 11 CASSLKGPQHF TGTGCCAGCAGCCTAAAGGGGCCCCAGCATTTT
. . TRBJ2-1 TRBV7-8 13 CASTWASYNEQFF TGTGCCAGCACCTGGGCGAGCTACAATGAGCAGTTCTTC
. . TRBJ1-4 TRBV4-1 17 CASSQDWARSEEEKLFF TGCGCCAGCAGCCAAGATTGGGCGCGGTCCGAGGAGGAAAAACTGTTTTTT
. . TRBJ2-7 TRBV5-4 11 CASSTGLQQYF TGTGCCAGCAGTACAGGACTACAGCAGTACTTC
. TRBD1 TRBJ1-2 TRBV5-6 16 CASSLAGTGGARGYTF TGTGCCAGCAGCTTGGCCGGGACAGGGGGCGCCAGGGGCTACACCTTC
. . TRBJ1-1 TRBV5-1 13 CASSLYLNTEAFF TGCGCCAGCAGCTTATACCTGAACACTGAAGCTTTCTTT
. . TRBJ1-1 TRBV6-5 14 CASSYHKANTEAFF TGTGCCAGCAGTTATCATAAGGCGAACACTGAAGCTTTCTTT
few . TRBJ2-7 TRBV7-8 16 CASSASRNYPIYEQYF TGTGCCAGCAGCGCGTCTCGGAACTACCCTATATACGAGCAGTACTTC
. . TRBJ1-5 TRBV4-2 16 CASSQGAGRSNQPQHF TGTGCCAGCAGCCAAGGGGCAGGAAGAAGCAATCAGCCCCAGCATTTT
. . TRBJ1-1 TRBV14 13 CASSPVLWTEAFF TGTGCCAGCAGCCCTGTGTTGTGGACTGAAGCTTTCTTT
. . TRBJ1-1 TRBV19 13 CASTFGMNTEAFF TGTGCCAGTACCTTCGGGATGAACACTGAAGCTTTCTTT
. TRBD1 TRBJ1-4 TRBV3-1/TRBV3-2 17 CASRRTGDIGTNEKLFF TGTGCCAGCAGAAGGACAGGAGATATAGGAACTAATGAAAAACTGTTTTTT
once . TRBJ2-7 TRBV6-6 13 CASSSDRAYEQYF TGTGCCAGCAGTTCCGACAGAGCCTACGAGCAGTACTTC
. TRBD2 TRBJ2-7 TRBV6-4 14 CASTLAGITYEQYF TGTGCCAGCACCCTAGCGGGTATAACCTACGAGCAGTACTTC
. . TRBJ1-2 TRBV27 15 CASSLGGAINYGYTF TGTGCCAGCAGCCTGGGGGGGGCGATTAACTATGGCTACACCTTC
. . TRBJ1-1 TRBV29-1 12 CSVVRGNTEAFF TGCAGCGTTGTAAGAGGGAACACTGAAGCTTTCTTT
. . TRBJ2-7 TRBV4-1 16 CASSHRTEASSYEQYF TGCGCCAGCAGCCACCGCACCGAGGCTAGTTCCTACGAGCAGTACTTC
. . TRBJ2-4 TRBV9 17 CASSSPRENLAKNIQYF TGTGCCAGCAGCTCCCCCCGGGAGAACCTAGCCAAAAACATTCAGTACTTC
. TRBD1 TRBJ1-5 TRBV6-5 15 CASRRDRKTNQPQHF TGTGCCAGCAGGCGGGACAGAAAAACGAATCAGCCCCAGCATTTT
. TRBD2 TRBJ2-3 TRBV9 16 CASSAGTSGNTDTQYF TGTGCCAGCAGCGCCGGGACTAGCGGAAACACAGATACGCAGTATTTT
. TRBD1 TRBJ2-7 TRBV27 15 CASSPLGTGIYEQYF TGTGCCAGCAGTCCCCTAGGGACAGGGATCTACGAGCAGTACTTC
once . TRBJ1-5 TRBV6-5 15 CASSYTTGVDQPQHF TGTGCCAGCAGTTACACCACAGGAGTGGATCAGCCCCAGCATTTT
. TRBD2 TRBJ2-3 TRBV11-2 18 CASSLFPLTSPLTYTQYF TGTGCCAGCAGCTTGTTCCCACTGACTAGCCCCCTAACATATACGCAGTATTTT
. . TRBJ1-1 TRBV3-1/TRBV3-2 16 CASSQEAFRVGTEAFF TGTGCCAGCAGCCAAGAAGCTTTCAGGGTTGGGACTGAAGCTTTCTTT
. . TRBJ2-1 TRBV19 16 CASSSPGASSYNEQFF TGTGCCAGTAGTAGTCCGGGGGCAAGCTCCTACAATGAGCAGTTCTTC
. . TRBJ2-3 TRBV3-1/TRBV3-2 18 CASSQAGGGGGLLDTQYF TGTGCCAGCAGCCAAGCCGGCGGTGGGGGGGGCCTCCTGGATACGCAGTATTTT
. . TRBJ2-3 TRBV30 16 CAWSAVGEAGTDTQYF TGTGCCTGGAGCGCCGTTGGGGAGGCTGGCACAGATACGCAGTATTTT
once TRBD1 TRBJ2-7 TRBV7-2 12 CASSLRQGWESF TGTGCCAGCAGCTTACGACAGGGTTGGGAGAGCTTC
. . TRBJ2-7 TRBV6-5 14 CASSRQLEHYEQYF TGTGCCAGCAGTAGGCAGCTTGAACACTACGAGCAGTACTTC
. TRBD1 TRBJ1-5 TRBV18 17 CASSPRAGGGSNQPQHF TGTGCCAGCTCACCACGAGCAGGGGGCGGTAGCAATCAGCCCCAGCATTTT
. TRBD2 TRBJ2-3 TRBV30 15 CAWSEGTSGTDTQYF TGTGCCTGGTCGGAGGGTACTAGCGGCACAGATACGCAGTATTTT
. TRBD2 TRBJ2-2 TRBV3-1/TRBV3-2 16 CASSQPSGPNTGELFF TGTGCCAGCAGCCAACCTAGCGGGCCGAACACCGGGGAGCTGTTTTTT
. TRBD2 TRBJ2-1 TRBV9 21 CASSVARSSGRTGSSYNEQFF TGTGCCAGCAGCGTAGCGAGGTCTAGCGGGAGGACGGGATCTTCTTACAATGAGCAGTTCTTC
. TRBD1 TRBJ2-1 TRBV5-6 15 CASSAGQGAYNEQFF TGTGCCAGCAGCGCAGGACAGGGGGCCTACAATGAGCAGTTCTTC
once TRBD1 TRBJ1-1 TRBV4-1 14 CASRDRGMNTEAFF TGCGCCAGCCGGGACAGGGGAATGAACACTGAAGCTTTCTTT
. . TRBJ2-7 TRBV4-1 15 CASSQHSGLTGEQYF TGCGCCAGCAGCCAACATAGCGGACTCACCGGCGAGCAGTACTTC
. TRBD2 TRBJ2-3 TRBV5-1 19 CASSFRASGGFSSTDTQYF TGCGCCAGCAGCTTTAGGGCTAGCGGGGGTTTCTCTAGCACAGATACGCAGTATTTT
. . TRBJ2-1 TRBV2 10 CASSDDEQFF TGTGCCAGCAGTGACGATGAGCAGTTCTTC
. . TRBJ1-6 TRBV14 13 CASSLGGISPLHF TGTGCCAGCAGCCTGGGGGGGATTTCACCCCTCCACTTT
. TRBD1 TRBJ1-3 TRBV19 14 CASQTGGSGNTIYF TGTGCCAGTCAAACAGGGGGCTCTGGAAACACCATATATTTT
. . TRBJ1-2 TRBV10-3 12 CAISRINYGYTF TGTGCCATCAGTCGGATTAACTATGGCTACACCTTC
. TRBD2 TRBJ2-7 TRBV9 13 CASSPGGLVEQYF TGTGCCAGCAGCCCGGGAGGCCTAGTTGAGCAGTACTTC
. . TRBJ2-7 TRBV7-9 13 CASSLAGAYEQYF TGTGCCAGCAGCTTAGCTGGAGCGTACGAGCAGTACTTC
. TRBD1 TRBJ1-3 TRBV5-1 16 CASSYTGTGSGNTIYF TGCGCCAGCAGCTACACCGGGACAGGCTCTGGAAACACCATATATTTT
. TRBD2 TRBJ2-3 TRBV18 18 CASSPLRLKREGQDTQYF TGTGCCAGCTCACCGTTACGCTTGAAGCGGGAGGGCCAAGATACGCAGTATTTT
once . TRBJ1-1 TRBV28 14 CASSLIPVNTEAFF TGTGCCAGCAGTTTGATTCCGGTGAACACTGAAGCTTTCTTT
. . TRBJ2-7 TRBV28 8 CYSYEQYF TGTTACTCCTACGAGCAGTACTTC
. TRBD1 TRBJ1-1 TRBV29-1 18 CSVETGWDRGYRNTEAFF TGCAGCGTTGAGACGGGATGGGACAGGGGATACAGGAACACTGAAGCTTTCTTT